A selection of T cell receptor beta chains follows, all from one sample in a study of cytomegalovirus exposure and HLA in healthy donors. The assay was immunoSEQ multiplex PCR, and TCRdb's table has in-frame clones only and misses some. This table has about 120,000 clones, 60% to 75% appearing once. Input material: PBMCs. The receptors here all came from a woman aged 40 to 55 in good health and CMV-seropositive. CDR3s include the opening cysteine and the closing phenylalanine or tryptophan. A D gene is named only where the DNA matches it firmly. Size is omitted from some rows. Given values are once, few, many or a class for expanded clones.

j_call	v_call	clone_size	d_call	cdr3_nt	cdr3_aa
TRBJ1-1	TRBV19	few	TRBD1	TGTGCCAGTAGTATCGAGGGACAGGCCATGAACACTGAAGCTTTCTTT	CASSIEGQAMNTEAFF
TRBJ2-7	TRBV28	NA	NA	TGTGCCAGCAGTTTGGGCCAGGGGAACGAGCAGTACTTC	CASSLGQGNEQYF
TRBJ1-5	TRBV7-3	NA	NA	TGTGCCAGCAGCTCAGCCAGGTCTCAGCCCCAGCATTTT	CASSSARSQPQHF
TRBJ2-1	TRBV28	NA	NA	TGTGCCAGCAATCTCCCCTACAATGAGCAGTTCTTC	CASNLPYNEQFF
TRBJ2-2	TRBV4-3	few	NA	TGCGCCAGCAGCCATAGATGGGGAGTTGACACCGGGGAGCTGTTTTTT	CASSHRWGVDTGELFF
TRBJ2-3	TRBV5-1	NA	TRBD1	TGCGCCAGCAGCTTCGGACAGGGGACAGATACGCAGTATTTT	CASSFGQGTDTQYF
TRBJ1-2	TRBV25-1	NA	NA	TGTGCCAGCAGTGAATATATTACAGGACCTGTGGCTGGCTACACCTTC	CASSEYITGPVAGYTF
TRBJ2-2	TRBV6-1	NA	NA	TGTGCCAGCACCGTAGAAGGGGTTGTCACCGGGGAGCTGTTTTTT	CASTVEGVVTGELFF
TRBJ2-7	TRBV4-2	NA	TRBD1	TGTGCCAGCAGCCAAGATATCGGCAGGGGGCAGGGAGCCTACGAGCAGTACTTC	CASSQDIGRGQGAYEQYF
TRBJ2-7	TRBV7-6	NA	TRBD2	TGTGCCAGCAGCTTAGGACCTGGCGGGGGTTACGAGCAGTACTTC	CASSLGPGGGYEQYF
TRBJ1-5	TRBV27	NA	NA	TGTGCCAGCAGTTTATCAGCAGGGCCCAATCAGCCCCAGCATTTT	CASSLSAGPNQPQHF
TRBJ2-2	TRBV18	NA	TRBD2	TGTGCCAGCTCACCAATGGCTAGCGGGCACACCGGGGAGCTGTTTTTT	CASSPMASGHTGELFF
TRBJ2-1	TRBV2	once	NA	TGTGCCAGCAGTGTTTCCAGGGGGGTTTACAATGAGCAGTTCTTC	CASSVSRGVYNEQFF
TRBJ2-1	TRBV7-6	NA	TRBD2	TGTGCCAGCAGCTTAGCCATCGGCGGGAGGCCCAGTGAGCAGTTCTTC	CASSLAIGGRPSEQFF
TRBJ1-2	TRBV6-6	NA	TRBD1	TGTGCCAGCAGAATGACAGGGGCTAACTATGGCTACACCTTC	CASRMTGANYGYTF
TRBJ1-5	TRBV28	once	TRBD1	TGTGCCAGTCGACAGGGGAAGTTGGGGGACAATCAGCCCCAGCATTTT	CASRQGKLGDNQPQHF
TRBJ1-4	TRBV4-1	NA	NA	TGCGCCAGCAGCCAAGGTGGCAGGGGAAGGAATGAAAAACTGTTTTTT	CASSQGGRGRNEKLFF
TRBJ1-5	TRBV27	NA	NA	TGTGCCAGCAGTTCGGGGGTGAATCAGCCCCAGCATTTT	CASSSGVNQPQHF
TRBJ2-7	TRBV28	few	NA	TGTGCCAGCAGTTTCCTAGCGAACTCCTACGAGCAGTACTTC	CASSFLANSYEQYF
TRBJ2-1	TRBV28	NA	TRBD2	TGTGCCAGCAGTTCCGCGACTAGCGTTTACAATGAGCAGTTCTTC	CASSSATSVYNEQFF
TRBJ2-3	TRBV6-1	NA	NA	TGTGCCAGCAGTGAGGTGGAACAGGGAACAGATACGCAGTATTTT	CASSEVEQGTDTQYF
TRBJ2-5	TRBV9	NA	TRBD1	TGTGCCAGCAGCCCCCACCAGGGACAGGGAGAGGAGACCCAGTACTTC	CASSPHQGQGEETQYF
TRBJ1-4	TRBV30	NA	TRBD1	TGTGCCTGGAGTGCTGCCGGGACAGCAAATGAAAAACTGTTTTTT	CAWSAAGTANEKLFF
TRBJ2-7	TRBV27	NA	TRBD1	TGTGCCAGCAATACCGGACAGGGCTTTTCTCGACAGTACTTC	CASNTGQGFSRQYF
TRBJ2-3	TRBV5-6	NA	NA	TGTGCCAGCAGCTTGGGGGCAGGGGTGAAAACAGATACGCAGTATTTT	CASSLGAGVKTDTQYF
TRBJ1-1	TRBV13	NA	NA	TGTGCCAGCACCTGGATGACAGAGAACACTGAAGCTTTCTTT	CASTWMTENTEAFF
TRBJ1-5	TRBV18	NA	NA	TGTGCCAGCTCACCACCAGGGGATCAGCCCCAGCATTTT	CASSPPGDQPQHF
TRBJ2-7	TRBV4-1	NA	NA	TGCGCCAGCAGCCAAGATCCGGGGAGGGAGCAGTACTTC	CASSQDPGREQYF
TRBJ2-5	TRBV7-9	NA	TRBD2	TGTGCCAGCAGCCAGAGCGGGGGGGCGGTAGAGACCCAGTACTTC	CASSQSGGAVETQYF
TRBJ2-7	TRBV7-2	NA	NA	TGTGCCAGCAGCTTAGATGACAGCTACGAGCAGTACTTC	CASSLDDSYEQYF
TRBJ1-4	TRBV6-5	few	NA	TGTGCCAGCAGTTACTCGCCAGGGGTTGAAAAACTGTTTTTT	CASSYSPGVEKLFF
TRBJ2-7	TRBV6-5	few	NA	TGTGCCAGCAGTTACTCGGCCGGAGACAGCGCCTACGAGCAGTACTTC	CASSYSAGDSAYEQYF
TRBJ2-1	TRBV5-1	NA	TRBD2	TGCGCCAGCTATAGCGGGAGGGGTTTTGACAATGAGCAGTTCTTC	CASYSGRGFDNEQFF
TRBJ2-3	TRBV7-2	NA	TRBD1	TGTGCCAGCAGCTTAGGACAGGGCGGCACAGATACGCAGTATTTT	CASSLGQGGTDTQYF
TRBJ2-6	TRBV11-3	NA	NA	TGTGCCAGCAGCCCGGGACAAAGCTCTGGGGCCAACGTCCTGACTTTC	CASSPGQSSGANVLTF
TRBJ1-6	TRBV19	few	NA	TGTGCCAGTAGTGCGTCAATTCACAGTCGTAGCTCCTATAATTCACCCCTCCACTTT	CASSASIHSRSSYNSPLHF
TRBJ2-3	TRBV7-9	NA	TRBD1	TGTGCCAGCAGGACAGGGATCACAGATACGCAGTATTTT	CASRTGITDTQYF
TRBJ2-1	TRBV4-3	NA	NA	TGCGCCAGCAGCCAGGACTGGGCCCGACCCCATGAGCAGTTCTTC	CASSQDWARPHEQFF
TRBJ2-7	TRBV11-2	few	TRBD1	TGTGCCAGCAGCGCAAAGACAGGGCCCTACGAGCAGTACTTC	CASSAKTGPYEQYF
TRBJ2-1	TRBV14	NA	TRBD2	TGTGCCAGCAGCCAACCTACTAGCGGGAGCTACAATGAGCAGTTCTTC	CASSQPTSGSYNEQFF
TRBJ2-7	TRBV9	NA	TRBD1	TGTGCCAGCAGCGTAGAACCAGGGACAGGGGGATCCTACGAGCAGTACTTC	CASSVEPGTGGSYEQYF
TRBJ2-7	TRBV30	NA	TRBD2	TGTGCCTGGGGGACTAGCGCCTACGAGCAGTACTTC	CAWGTSAYEQYF
TRBJ2-7	TRBV4-3	NA	TRBD1	TGCGCCAGCAGCCACAGAACAGGGGGCTACGAGCAGTACTTC	CASSHRTGGYEQYF
TRBJ2-3	TRBV2	once	TRBD2	TGTGCCAGCAGTGGGACTAGCGGGTACACAGATACGCAGTATTTT	CASSGTSGYTDTQYF
TRBJ1-2	TRBV18	NA	TRBD1	TGTGCCAGCTCACCGACAGGGGATAGAGGCTACACCTTC	CASSPTGDRGYTF
TRBJ2-3	TRBV18	NA	NA	TGTGCCAGCTCACCTTTGCACCAGGCCGTAGATACGCAGTATTTT	CASSPLHQAVDTQYF
TRBJ2-1	TRBV30	NA	NA	TGTGCCTTTTCTCAAGGGCTAGCCCTCTACAATAAGCAGTTCTTC	CAFSQGLALYNKQFF
TRBJ1-4	TRBV5-1	NA	NA	TGCGCCAGCAGCTTGGGCGACTTTGCAACTAATGAAAAACTGTTTTTT	CASSLGDFATNEKLFF
TRBJ2-7	TRBV11-2	NA	TRBD1	TGTGCCAGCAGCTTAAACAGGGGCTACGAGCAGTACTTC	CASSLNRGYEQYF
TRBJ2-7	TRBV4-2	NA	TRBD2	TGTGCCAGCAGTATTAGCGGGAGCTCGTACGAGCAGTACTTC	CASSISGSSYEQYF
TRBJ1-2	TRBV7-9	NA	NA	TGTGCCAGCAGCTTAGGCCAGGGCTATGGCTACACCTTC	CASSLGQGYGYTF
TRBJ1-1	TRBV6-5	once	NA	TGTGCCAGCAGTTACGGGGTGGGGCCCACTGAAGCTTTCTTT	CASSYGVGPTEAFF
TRBJ2-1	TRBV7-6	NA	TRBD2	TGTGCCAGCAGCTTCGCGGGGGGGACCTACAATGAGCAGTTCTTC	CASSFAGGTYNEQFF
TRBJ1-6	TRBV5-6	few	NA	TGTGCCAGCAGTCTCCTAAATTCACCCCTCCACTTT	CASSLLNSPLHF
TRBJ2-5	TRBV6-1	NA	TRBD1	TGTGCCAGCAGTGAAAGGGACAGGGGAAGAGGAGAGACCCAGTACTTC	CASSERDRGRGETQYF
TRBJ2-7	TRBV7-3	NA	NA	TGTGCCAGCAGCTTAATGGTCGCAGGATCCTACGAGCAGTACTTC	CASSLMVAGSYEQYF
TRBJ1-4	TRBV5-1	NA	TRBD1	TGCGCCAGCAGAACGACAGGGGTGAATGAAAAACTGTTTTTT	CASRTTGVNEKLFF
TRBJ1-2	TRBV9	NA	TRBD1	TGTGCCAGCAGCCCCTTTATCAGGGACAGGGAAGGTAACTATGGCTACACCTTC	CASSPFIRDREGNYGYTF